The 26 T cell receptor beta chains in this list originate from one sample, sequenced in a study of CXCR3-negative and CXCR3-positive naive CD8 T cells. Regarding the study as a whole: Against CXCR3-negative naive cells, CXCR3-positive naive cells showed more hydrophobic TRB CDR3s.

No antigen has been assigned to these receptors. All TRB cDNA libraries came from 5' RACE performed with UMI labels. TCRdb re-called the 5' RACE reads and shows each CDR3 protein once, DNA omitted. The sample has around 150,000 distinct CDR3 sequences. Sequencing was performed on naive CXCR3+ CD8+ T cells from blood. Subset of the sample: CD45RO-CCR7+CD27+CD95- naive CD8+ T cells expressing CXCR3 (TNR3+). The receptors here all came from a human donor in good health. Some clones in this sample may be carry-over from other donors' samples.

V usage is TRBV29-1 and J usage is TRBJ2-1; lacking DNA, the TRBD1 call made by TCRdb goes unchecked. Per germline, CDR1 SQVTM and CDR2 ANQGSEA. CDR3 length: 13 amino acids. CDR3 in amino acids: CRAGGGSYNEQFF.

V is TRBV4-1 and J is TRBJ2-1. This CDR3 is built from 13 residues. Per the germline V gene, CDR1 is MGHRA and CDR2 is YSYEKL. CDR3 residues: CASSQDVGYEQLF.

The CDR3 protein is CSAGSESYGYTF. The chain couples TRBV29-1 to TRBJ1-2; TCRdb's assignment of TRBD1 cannot be checked, as there is no DNA. Germline CDR1 SQVTM, CDR2 ANQGSEA. CDR3 length: 12 amino acids.

The V call is TRBV7-9, the J call TRBJ2-2; the D gene TCRdb calls, TRBD1, cannot be checked with no DNA. From germline, CDR1 is SEHNR and CDR2 FQNEAQ (reference sequence). CDR3 length equals 14 residues. The CDR3 protein is CASSRGGGAGELFF.

The chain is built from TRBV5-1 and TRBJ2-1; TCRdb's D call of TRBD1 is untestable without DNA. This CDR3 comprises 15 residues. Germline CDR1 is SGHRS and CDR2 is YFSETQ. The CDR3: CATCPSGGLSYEQFF.

This sequence joins TRBV4-1 and TRBJ2-1. Germline V lookup: CDR1 MGHRA, CDR2 YSYEKL. This CDR3 comprises 21 residues. CDR3 amino acids: CASSQVVASGGTTMFYNEQFF.

This chain joins TRBV29-1 and TRBJ2-5; TCRdb reports TRBD1, a call that lacks DNA to check it against. Germline CDR1 SQVTM, CDR2 ANQGSEA. This CDR3 comprises 14 residues. CDR3 region: CSVEPPGAGETQYF.

V gene TRBV12-3 or TRBV12-4 combines with J gene TRBJ1-1. CDR3 size: 13 residues. CDR3: CASGYTAVTEAFF.

The chain couples TRBV29-1 to TRBJ2-1; TCRdb's assignment of TRBD1 cannot be checked, as there is no DNA. Germline loops: CDR1 SQVTM, CDR2 ANQGSEA. This CDR3 comprises 18 residues. This CDR3 reads CSVQPSPGQGSSYNEQFF.

The CDR3 reads CASSLIGTGAYEQYF. The rearrangement joins TRBV7-9 to TRBJ2-7; TCRdb names TRBD1, which stays unverified in the absence of DNA. The CDR3 sequence is 15 residues long. Per germline, CDR1 SEHNR and CDR2 FQNEAQ (reference sequence).

The chain recombines TRBV20-1 with TRBJ2-7; there is no DNA to check the TCRdb D call of TRBD1. The V gene's germline CDR1 is DFQATT and CDR2 SNEGSKA (reference sequence). The length of the CDR3 is 13 residues. This chain's CDR3 is CSARERDHYEQYF.

The chain employs TRBV19 and TRBJ1-5; TCRdb designates TRBD1, a call that cannot be tested without DNA. Germline V CDR1 and CDR2: LNHDA, SQIVND (reference sequence). CDR3 length: 15 residues. This CDR3 reads CASSSGSRSNQPQHF.

V and J are TRBV12-3 or TRBV12-4 and TRBJ2-1. The CDR3 is 13 amino acids. CDR3 amino acids: CASSFVFYNEQFF.

The chain joins TRBV28 to TRBJ2-5; the D call from TCRdb, TRBD2, cannot be confirmed without DNA. From germline, CDR1 is MDHEN and CDR2 SYDVKM. There are 14 residues in the CDR3. The CDR3 sequence: CASSLSSGGKTQYF.

The chain combines TRBV6-6 with TRBJ1-2; checking the TCRdb D call of TRBD1 is not possible without DNA. This CDR3 has 13 residues. The germline V gene encodes CDR1 MNHNY and CDR2 SVGAGI (reference sequence). The CDR3 is CASSTGQFYGYTF.

The chain links TRBV20-1 to TRBJ2-5. The CDR3 consists of 13 residues. The germline V gene encodes CDR1 DFQATT and CDR2 SNEGSKA (reference sequence). CDR3: CSAEVGEMETQYF.

The V gene is TRBV5-1, the J gene TRBJ2-1; TCRdb proposes TRBD2, but this gene call is untestable without DNA. Germline values: CDR1 SGHRS, CDR2 YFSETQ. The CDR3 runs 15 residues. This chain's CDR3 is CASSQRTSSYNEQFF.

The chain joins TRBV4-3 to TRBJ1-5; TCRdb proposes TRBD1, but this gene call is untestable without DNA. From germline, CDR1 is LGHNA and CDR2 YSLEER. The CDR3 length is 16 residues. The chain's CDR3 is CASSQKGRPSNQPQHF.

The chain uses TRBV3-1 and TRBJ1-1; TCRdb returns TRBD1, unconfirmable since there is no DNA. Germline loops: CDR1 LGHDT, CDR2 YNNKEL (reference sequence). The CDR3 runs 17 residues. CDR3 protein: CASSQDRIWGSDTEAFF.

The chain joins TRBV27 to TRBJ2-1; TCRdb reports TRBD2, a call that lacks DNA to check it against. The length of the CDR3 is 14 residues. Germline V gives CDR1 MNHEY, CDR2 SMNVEV (reference sequence). CDR3 sequence: CASSFSGGYNEQFF.

The chain carries TRBV27 and TRBJ2-1; the TCRdb call, TRBD1, lacks DNA for checking. From germline, CDR1 is MNHEY and CDR2 SMNVEV (reference sequence). CDR3 length: 14 amino acids. Here the CDR3 reads CASSLNQGGNEQFF.

V is TRBV28 and J is TRBJ2-1; without DNA, the TCRdb call of TRBD1 cannot be checked. The CDR3 has 11 amino acids. The germline gives CDR1 MDHEN, CDR2 SYDVKM. The CDR3 region is CASTTGDEQFF.

The V and J genes are TRBV21-1 and TRBJ1-2; the D gene TCRdb calls, TRBD1, cannot be checked with no DNA. TRBV21-1 is annotated as a pseudogene. The CDR3 is made up of 15 amino acids. The CDR3 is CASSKEGTGVDGYTF.

The gene calls are TRBV7-2 and TRBJ2-1; the D gene TCRdb calls, TRBD1, cannot be checked with no DNA. This CDR3 is built from 15 residues. CDR1 SGHTA and CDR2 FQGNSA come from the germline V gene. CDR3 residues: CASSFTGDNYNEQFF.

The chain is built from TRBV12-3 or TRBV12-4 and TRBJ1-5; the D gene TCRdb calls, TRBD1, cannot be checked with no DNA. This CDR3 is built from 16 residues. The CDR3 protein is CASSDRQGVVNQPQHF.

V usage is TRBV4-3 and J usage is TRBJ1-6; there is no DNA to check the TCRdb D call of TRBD1. The CDR3 totals 14 residues. Germline values: CDR1 LGHNA, CDR2 YSLEER. CDR3 region: CASSQGTANSPLHF.